Detailed here is one T cell receptor (beta chain). Its antigen remains unidentified. No base-level quality is on record; no much larger clone is a single base apart. This specimen comes from a study of shared clonotypes between healthy human individuals (dated by TCRdb to 2019 to 2021). Context from the whole study: The cohort included three men and a couple of women between 18 and 49 years of age. Per donor, three plates each were used for CD4 naive and CD4 memory, two for CD8 naive, and one for CD8 memory. To estimate repertoire size and how much clonotype sharing occurs between individuals, the study deeply sequenced the blood TCR repertoires of five healthy adults. Libraries were prepared and TCR repertoires were sequenced by different laboratories using diverse techniques, in order to increase sequencing depth and limit assay-specific biases. Leukapheresis yielded between about 0.85 and 10 billion PBMCs per donor.

Here is what the overall study found, with its caveats: Because the study included a small number of donors, the genetic and exposure-history diversity represented was limited. Incomplete sequencing was indicated by rarefaction of sorted-subset datasets, despite the large sequencing depth. Around 5.4% of naive CD4, around 3.6% of naive CD8, approximately 2% of memory CD4, and approximately 0.39% of memory CD8 clonotypes were shared across several donors. Compared with non-shared clonotypes, the clonotypes found in all four sorted-subset donors had higher generation probabilities. Estimated clonotype richness was generally larger for naive than for memory subsets. Sampling was restricted to blood, and TCR repertoires in tissue are likely to differ from TCR repertoires in blood. Pairwise subsampling led to the expectation that sequencing depth would affect the degree of clonotype sharing among donors.

Using the deep immunoSEQ assay, TCR CDR3 regions were amplified from genomic DNA by multiplex PCR. Extracted genomic DNA from each cell subset was spread evenly across all wells of several immunoSEQ 96-well plates, with each plate serving as a replicate. For sorted subsets, each replicate PCR was loaded with around 200 ng genomic DNA, equivalent to about 30,000 T cell genomes. The purified libraries were quantified using a Qubit 3.0 fluorometer, sized with a Bioanalyzer 2100, and then quantified again using the KAPA Library Quantification kit. Every immunoSEQ 96-well plate was sequenced on a separate single-read 150-cycle Illumina NextSeq 550 flow cell. As for the original processing: Because the immunoSEQ output included only junctional sequences and no quality scores, the filtering could not be the same as the filtering used for full-length reads. Sequences were annotated with PyIR, a Python wrapper for IgBLAST v1.9, using IMGT germline references to assign V/J genes and CDR3. Any read was removed if the V/J assignment was weak (E-value above 1e-6), the CDR3 was missing, or the read contained stop codons, out-of-frame junctions, or ambiguous translated residues. A V3J clonotype was defined by an identical inferred V gene, J gene, and CDR3 amino acid sequence. Percentage overlap between repertoires was computed as shared unique clonotypes divided by the size of the smaller repertoire. RTK rarefaction, the Chao1 estimator, and Recon v2.1 estimates of unobserved clonotypes were used to assess repertoire richness. Generation probabilities were computed with OLGA for all TCRbeta clonotypes obtained by the gDNA method from a handful of donors. TCRdb took over this immuneACCESS table, retaining in-frame rearrangements with V and J assigned. Such tables are incomplete; in checked studies, under half of the missing clones stem from an unresolved V gene, and the remainder is unexplained. V and J calls and clone size are as listed in that table; D and trimming were resolved from the DNA. Within this sample are around 2.1 million clones, with 90% to 95% of them counted one time only. 1.7% of the sample goes to the ten largest clones.

For the CD8 naive samples, CD45RO-negative cells were positively selected for CCR7, yielding a CD45RA+CCR7+ population from which TemRA cells were excluded. The donors were healthy, HIV-negative adults with no recently reported acute infections or vaccinations. Every donor was a Caucasian adult living in Nashville, Tennessee, USA. Blood was obtained by leukapheresis, after which PBMCs were separated by Ficoll-Histopaque density gradient centrifugation and cryopreserved in liquid nitrogen vapor phase. Analytical flow cytometry was used to check the purity and quantity of each magnetically sorted T cell population. Genomic DNA was isolated from each sorted fraction and quantified by UV absorbance on a Nanodrop 2000c. CDR1 is given as MNHEY and CDR2 as SVGAGI, both from the germline V gene. V is pared back by 6 bases and J by 0 bases, with 12 bases lying between the germline termini. The CDR3 numbers 14 residues from cysteine through phenylalanine. The CDR3 DNA has 42 bases and is translated from base 1.

This clonotype was obtained from a man aged 18 to 29 in good health. Some clones in this sample may be carry-over from other donors' samples. The sequence joins TRBV6-5 to TRBJ2-7, with no confidently assigned D gene. Source material: naive CD8+ T cells from PBMCs. The cell subset or site label, read with the paper, signifies: CD45RA+CCR7+. For the CDR3, the sequence is CASSWEMSSYEQYF. The DNA sequence follows: TGTGCCAGCAGCTGGGAAATGAGCTCCTACGAGCAGTACTTC.